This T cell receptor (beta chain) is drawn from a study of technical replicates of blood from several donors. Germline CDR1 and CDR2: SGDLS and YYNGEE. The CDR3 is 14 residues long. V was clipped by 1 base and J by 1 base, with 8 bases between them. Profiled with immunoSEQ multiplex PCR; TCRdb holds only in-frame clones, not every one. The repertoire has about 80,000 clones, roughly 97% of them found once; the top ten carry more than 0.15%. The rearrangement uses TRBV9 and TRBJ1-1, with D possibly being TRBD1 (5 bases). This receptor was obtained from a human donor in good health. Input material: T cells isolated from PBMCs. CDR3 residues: CASSVRGGNTEAFF. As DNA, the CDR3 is TGTGCCAGCAGCGTAAGGGGTGGGAACACTGAAGCTTTCTTT.